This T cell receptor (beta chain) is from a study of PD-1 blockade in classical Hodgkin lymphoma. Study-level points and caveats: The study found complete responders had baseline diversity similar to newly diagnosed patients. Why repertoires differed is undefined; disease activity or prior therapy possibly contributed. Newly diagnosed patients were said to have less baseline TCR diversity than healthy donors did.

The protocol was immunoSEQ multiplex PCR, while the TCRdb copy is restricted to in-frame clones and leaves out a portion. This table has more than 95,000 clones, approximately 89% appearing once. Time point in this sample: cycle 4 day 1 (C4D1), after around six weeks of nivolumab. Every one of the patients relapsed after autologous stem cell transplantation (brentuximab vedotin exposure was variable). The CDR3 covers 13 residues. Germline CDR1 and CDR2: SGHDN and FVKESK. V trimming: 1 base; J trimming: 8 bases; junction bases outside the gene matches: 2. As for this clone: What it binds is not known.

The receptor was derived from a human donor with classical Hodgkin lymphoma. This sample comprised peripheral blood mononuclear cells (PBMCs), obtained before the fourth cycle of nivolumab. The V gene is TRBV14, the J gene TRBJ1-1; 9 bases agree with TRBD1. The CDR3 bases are TGTGCCAGCAGCCAAGGGGACAGGGAGGAAGCTTTCTTT. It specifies CASSQGDREEAFF.